Listed below are T cell receptor beta chains from one sample, sequenced in a study of shared clonotypes between healthy human individuals. Repertoires were generated with immunoSEQ multiplex PCR, while TCRdb's copy carries only in-frame clones and drops some. The profile shows about 1,500,000 clones, approximately 97% of them singletons. Sequencing was done on a sample of naive CD4+ T cells sorted from blood. Receptor source: a young man in good health. Both conserved end residues are part of each CDR3.

TRBV9,CASRRGPNTGELFF
TRBV11-3,CASSPGTSGNTGELFF
TRBV6-5,CASSYEGNIQYF
TRBV6-1,CASSGAGYEQYF
TRBV27,CASSLLSRYEQYF
TRBV7-8,CASSPATGGRGYTF
TRBV7-7,CAVRAPDTQYF
TRBV7-2,CASSLSHHYNEQFF
TRBV5-1,CASSLGRGTDTQYF
TRBV5-1,CASSYGTGSAGELFF
TRBV4-2,CASSQDGSGGATGELFF
TRBV6-1,CASSVGEGYYSVTEAFF
TRBV18,CASSPLETTGNTIYF
TRBV2,CASSEALRGQYGYTF
TRBV7-3,CASSLSGNQETQYF
TRBV6-1,CASSGRQGAYEQYF
TRBV18,CASSQPGLNYEQYF
TRBV19,CASSIRDQLFQYF
TRBV18,CASSPARWGGYNEQFF
TRBV18,CASSPLRTYEQYF
TRBV2,CASTPQVNTEAFF
TRBV29-1,CSVGSGTGFGEQFF
TRBV19,CASSVMSSGNTIYF
TRBV18,CASSLARTVGSYNEQFF
TRBV5-5,CASSLQGLTEKLFF
TRBV6-1,CASSEVFWGLNQPQHF
TRBV7-9,CASSSLASANEQFF
TRBV5-4,CASSSPGQGARDTQYF
TRBV5-4,CASSSRRNSYEQYF
TRBV7-9,CASSLVMQGGSNQPQHF
TRBV5-6,CASSRTGAYGYTF
TRBV10-3,CAIRSSTGELFF
TRBV2,CASTYMEVGTEAFF
TRBV27,CASRFQGAAPTNEKLFF
TRBV30,CACDPPGSNEQFF
TRBV18,CASSPPTGATTDTQYF
TRBV28,CASRAEEGVNEKLFF